This T cell receptor beta chain was captured in a study of cytomegalovirus exposure and HLA in healthy donors. Points from the study as a whole: Accurate predictions that matched the HLA-A and HLA-B alleles of most subjects were reportedly made from TCR beta sequences. Usually a TCR sequence was rare, but some public TCRs were found in many donors.

With 60 Vbeta and 13 Jbeta primers, the PCR was carried out. The table came from immunoSEQ multiplex PCR; TCRdb's copy has only in-frame clones and leaves some out. Here the sample spans 120,000 or so clones, 78% being singletons. CDR1 MNHNS and CDR2 SASEGT come from the germline V gene. CDR3 length equals 13 residues. V dropped 1 base and J dropped 4 bases, with 5 bases sitting between them. This clone was observed a few times. The antigen is not known. Sequenced sample: PBMCs. The chain recombines TRBV6-1 with TRBJ1-5; D is unresolved. This sequence was found in a man aged 25 to 45 in good health and CMV-seropositive. CDR3 amino acids: CASSEDGNQPQHF. CDR3 coding DNA: TGTGCCAGCAGTGAAGACGGGAATCAGCCCCAGCATTTT.